Each of the 13 T cell receptor beta chains below was sequenced from the same sample in a study of cytomegalovirus exposure and HLA in healthy donors (TCRdb year 2017). Library creation used the immunoSEQ multiplex PCR assay. TCRdb obtained this table from immuneACCESS and retained in-frame rearrangements with V and J assigned. These tables miss some clones; where compared with another copy, unresolved V genes account for less than half of the shortfall, and the remainder is unexplained. This sample is represented by around 56,000 clones; around 93% of them were singletons. The ten largest clones capture under 2% of the sample. The sample comprised PBMCs. The receptors here all came from a woman aged 18-35 years in good health and CMV-seropositive.

The V call is TRBV11-2, the J call TRBJ2-7; 9 nucleotides line up with TRBD1. CDR1 SGHAT and CDR2 FQNNGV come from the germline V gene. The CDR3 loop spans 17 amino acids. Trimming cost V 1 base and J 2 bases; bases outside gene matches: 9. CDR3 nucleotides: TGTGCCAGCAGCTTAGGTCGGACAGGGGATCCCCCCTACGAGCAGTACTTC. The encoded protein is CASSLGRTGDPPYEQYF.

This chain joins TRBV21-1 and TRBJ1-2; the D call TRBD1 from the table was never checked on the DNA. TRBV21-1 constitutes a pseudogene. The CDR3 is 18 amino acids. This chain's CDR3 is CASSEAETQGLCGYGYTF. The CDR3 DNA sequence: TGTGCCAGCAGCGAAGCGGAGACCCAGGGGCTCTGCGGCTATGGCTACACCTTC.

CDR3 nucleotide sequence: TGTGCCAGTAGCGGCCGGGGGGGGTCTGGCAATCAGCCCCAGCATTTT. Amino acids: CASSGRGGSGNQPQHF. The chain joins TRBV19 to TRBJ1-5; D is possibly TRBD1 (5 bases). Germline loops: CDR1 LNHDA, CDR2 SQIVND (reference sequence). This CDR3 region has 16 residues. Trimming took off 6 bases at V and 2 bases at J, with 17 bases between the two ends.

The V gene is TRBV29-1, the J gene TRBJ1-2; D is uncertain. V was pared by 3 bases and J by 6 bases, with 14 bases between. CDR1 is SQVTM and CDR2 is ANQGSEA in the germline V gene. CDR3 size: 13 residues. The CDR3 is CSVEHAETDGYTF. The CDR3 bases are TGCAGCGTTGAGCACGCGGAGACTGATGGCTACACCTTC.

The rearrangement joins TRBV6-1 to TRBJ1-1, with unresolved D. The germline V gene encodes CDR1 MNHNS and CDR2 SASEGT. Trimming took off 3 bases at V and 11 bases at J, with 4 bases between the two ends. The CDR3 extends over 9 amino acids. The CDR3 spells CASSDRAFF. DNA for the CDR3: TGTGCCAGCAGTGATCGGGCTTTCTTT.

The chain links TRBV28 to TRBJ2-5; D might be TRBD1 (5 bases). The CDR3 contains 16 residues. V lost 3 bases and J 5 bases, leaving 19 bases between the germline ends. The germline CDR1 and CDR2 sequences are MDHEN and SYDVKM. As DNA, the CDR3 is TGTGCCAGCAGTTTTCCGACCGGGCGATCAGGGGAGACCCAGTACTTC. Its translation is CASSFPTGRSGETQYF.

The chain links TRBV15 to TRBJ1-4, with D hard to call. Trimming left V 4 bases short and J 14 bases short, with 14 bases between. The CDR3 runs to 12 residues. Germline V gene data show CDR1 as LNHNV and CDR2 as YYDKDF (reference sequence). The CDR3 protein is CATSTREGGLFF. The CDR3 nucleotides are TGTGCCACCAGCACCCGGGAGGGCGGTCTGTTTTTT.

The table lists this clone with a count of one. The J gene is TRBJ1-2, the V gene TRBV4-1; no clear D. CDR1 and CDR2 (germline): MGHRA, YSYEKL. The CDR3 runs to 14 residues. V lost 2 bases and J lost 0, with 7 bases in between. The CDR3 region is CASSQSTTNYGYTF. DNA of the CDR3: TGCGCCAGCAGCCAATCGACAACTAACTATGGCTACACCTTC.

V and J are TRBV5-1 and TRBJ2-2; 7 bases map to TRBD2. This CDR3 is 16 amino acids long. V was clipped by 0 bases and J by 1 base; unmatched bases: 3. In germline, CDR1 is SGHRS, CDR2 YFSETQ. This CDR3 is CASSLVASGNTGELFF. CDR3 nucleotides: TGCGCCAGCAGCTTGGTTGCTAGCGGGAACACCGGGGAGCTGTTTTTT.

This clone is a singleton in its sample. The rearrangement uses TRBV29-1 and TRBJ2-3, with 9 bases matching TRBD1. Trimming removed 8 bases from V and 0 bases from J; junction bases left unmatched: 6. The length of the CDR3 is 14 residues. Germline CDR1 reads SQVTM; CDR2 reads ANQGSEA. The chain's CDR3 is CSSRTGDSTDTQYF. CDR3 coding DNA: TGCAGCTCGCGGACAGGGGATAGCACAGATACGCAGTATTTT.

The chain links TRBV23-1 to TRBJ2-5, with D tentatively TRBD2 (6 bases). TRBV23-1 is noted as an ORF with a role that remains uncertain. This CDR3 contains 16 residues. V was pared by 7 bases and J by 0 bases, with 18 bases between. The CDR3 DNA reads as TGCGCCAGCACGACACTCCGGGAGAGTAACCAAGAGACCCAGTACTTC. Protein sequence: CASTTLRESNQETQYF.

The CDR3 sequence is CASSLVVDTYEQYF. The CDR3 DNA follows: TGCGCCAGCAGCTTGGTAGTAGATACTTACGAGCAGTACTTC. The chain is built from TRBV5-1 and TRBJ2-5; D is ambiguous. TRBJ2-7 matches the DNA end more closely, so the J call is doubtful. The CDR3 runs 14 residues. Germline V gives CDR1 SGHRS, CDR2 YFSETQ.

The chain is built from TRBV7-9 and TRBJ1-5, with D hard to call. With 0 bases removed from V and 2 bases from J, the gap between germline ends came to 8 bases. The V gene's germline CDR1 is SEHNR and CDR2 FQNEAQ (reference sequence). This CDR3 is built from 15 residues. The CDR3, as DNA: TGTGCCAGCAGCTTAGCGGGAGTGGGCAATCAGCCCCAGCATTTT. This sequence encodes CASSLAGVGNQPQHF. Using reference TRBV7-9 and TRBJ1-5 for the parts outside the CDR3, the full variable domain is DTGVSQNPRHKITKRGQNVTFRCDPISEHNRLYWYRQTLGQGPEFLTYFQNEAQLEKSRLLSDRFSAERPKGSFSTLEIQRTEQGDSAMYLCASSLAGVGNQPQHFGDGTRLSIL.